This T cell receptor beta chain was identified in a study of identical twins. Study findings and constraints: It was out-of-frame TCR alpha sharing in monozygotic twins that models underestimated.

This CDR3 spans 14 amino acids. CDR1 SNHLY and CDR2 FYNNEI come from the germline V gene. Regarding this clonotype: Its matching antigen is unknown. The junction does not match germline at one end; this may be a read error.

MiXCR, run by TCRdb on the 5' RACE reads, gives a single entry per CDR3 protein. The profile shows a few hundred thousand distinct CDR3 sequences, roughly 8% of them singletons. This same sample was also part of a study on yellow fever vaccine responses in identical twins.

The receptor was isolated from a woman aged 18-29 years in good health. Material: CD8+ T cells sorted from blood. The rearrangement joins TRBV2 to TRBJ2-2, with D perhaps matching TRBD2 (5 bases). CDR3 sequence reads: CASSEGTNTGELVF. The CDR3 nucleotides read TGTGCCAGCAGTGAAGGGACCAACACCGGGGAGCTGGTTTTT. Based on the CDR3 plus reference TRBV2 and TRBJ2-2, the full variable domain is EPEVTQTPSHQVTQMGQEVILRCVPISNHLYFYWYRQILGQKVEFLVSFYNNEISEKSEIFDDQFSVERPDGSNFTLKIRSTKLEDSAMYFCASSEGTNTGELVFGEGSRLTVL.